The source of this TCR beta chain is a study of shared clonotypes between healthy human individuals. V shed 3 bases, J shed 8 bases, and the junction held 13 bases outside the gene matches. The CDR3 runs 16 residues. Looked up from germline, CDR1 is LGHNA and CDR2 is YNFKEQ. This clone was picked up one time. Replicate PCRs for sorted subsets used around 200 ng DNA; this equaled 30,000 to 35,000 T cell genomes. Sequencing was performed with immunoSEQ multiplex PCR; in TCRdb, only in-frame clones are kept and a portion is missing. This sample has about 2.2 million clones, with over 85% found just once. Naive CD8 populations comprised CD45RO-negative cells positively selected for CCR7, excluding terminally differentiated effector memory CD45RA+ cells.

The sequenced sample was naive CD8+ T cells from PBMCs. V usage is TRBV4-2 and J usage is TRBJ2-1; 7 bases agree with TRBD2. The sequence derives from a man aged 18 to 29 in good health. Some clones in this sample may be carry-over from other donors' samples. This chain's CDR3 is CASSHLIGGGLDEQFF. The CDR3 coding sequence is TGTGCCAGCAGCCACCTAATTGGGGGAGGGCTCGATGAGCAGTTCTTC.